This TCR beta chain stems from a study of shared clonotypes between healthy human individuals. Study-wide results and caveats: Genetic and exposure-history diversity was limited by the few donors.

CDR1 is SGDLS and CDR2 is YYNGEE in the germline V gene. CDR3 length: 14 amino acids. The junction had 3 bases not matched to a gene; V was cut back by 3 bases and J by 6 bases. Sequencing was performed with immunoSEQ multiplex PCR; in TCRdb, only in-frame clones are kept and a portion is missing. Here the sample spans more than 850,000 clones, about 80% being singletons. About this clone itself: What it binds is unknown.

Division of CD4+ cells produced a CD45RA+ naive subset and a CD45RA-negative memory subset. Source material: memory CD4+ T cells from PBMCs. Documented subset: CD45RA-negative fraction. J is TRBJ1-3 and V is TRBV9, with 10 bases fitting TRBD1. The source of this sequence is a man between 18 and 35 years old in good health. Some clones in this sample may be carry-over from other donors' samples. CDR3 region: CASSEGQGSNTIYF. The CDR3 DNA sequence: TGTGCCAGCAGCGAGGGACAGGGGTCAAACACCATATATTTT.